Detailed here is one TCR beta chain. Its specificity is not known. The data derive from a study of cytomegalovirus exposure and HLA in healthy donors. The germline V gene encodes CDR1 MGHRA and CDR2 YSYEKL. Trimming took off 6 bases at V and 6 bases at J, with 17 bases between the two ends. CDR3 length equals 14 residues. Some clones are missing from TCRdb's copy, which holds only in-frame ones; the method was immunoSEQ multiplex PCR. The sample lists some 250,000 clones; approximately 84% were seen once. Findings and caveats of the study: Among TCR sequences, most were rare, though some public TCRs appeared in many donors.

The V and J genes are TRBV4-1 and TRBJ1-1; perhaps TRBD1 as D (5 bases). Sequencing was carried out using PBMCs. This receptor was taken from a woman between 25 and 40 years old in good health and CMV-seropositive. The DNA of the CDR3 is TGCGCCAGCAGTCAAAAAGACAGACTCTCTGAAGCTTTCTTT. Encoded protein: CASSQKDRLSEAFF.